The 30 T cell receptor beta chains below were found in one sample sequenced in a study of blood T cell repertoires in COVID-19. Sequenced by immunoSEQ multiplex PCR; TCRdb stores in-frame clones only, minus some. Among roughly 220,000 clones listed, roughly 84% were seen once. The sample taken for sequencing was peripheral blood. The receptors derive from a woman aged 55-70 years who had recovered from COVID-19.

The chain is built from TRBV7-9 and TRBJ2-7; 10 nucleotides line up with TRBD1. The germline V gene has CDR1 SEHNR and CDR2 FQNEAQ (reference sequence). There are 16 residues in the CDR3. V was pared by 4 bases and J by 2 bases, with 8 bases of the junction left unmatched. The CDR3 coding sequence is TGTGCCAGCAGCTACCCCGGACAGGGGGGCACCTACGAGCAGTACTTC. It yields the protein CASSYPGQGGTYEQYF.

V gene TRBV4-2 combines with J gene TRBJ2-3, with 16 bases lining up with TRBD2. The CDR3 sequence is 17 residues long. J was trimmed by 4 bases and V by 4 bases; bases with no gene match: 5. The germline V gene has CDR1 LGHNA and CDR2 YNFKEQ. DNA for the CDR3: TGTGCCAGCAGCCTAAGAGGGACTAGCGGGGGGGCAGATACGCAGTATTTT. Protein product: CASSLRGTSGGADTQYF.

CDR3 DNA sequence: TGTGCCTTAAACAGGGTGGGCGAAAAACTGTTTTTT. Encoded protein: CALNRVGEKLFF. The chain combines TRBV30 with TRBJ1-4; the D gene is possibly TRBD1 (6 bases). The CDR3 loop spans 12 amino acids. Trimming took off 7 bases at V and 8 bases at J, with 14 bases between the two ends. Germline CDR1 reads GTSNPN; CDR2 reads SVGIG (reference sequence).

The chain uses TRBV6-6 and TRBJ1-4; D might be TRBD1 (6 bases). The V end was cut by 2 bases, the J end by 4 bases, with 14 bases between. The length of the CDR3 is 16 residues. CDR1 MNHNY and CDR2 SVGAGI come from the germline V gene (reference sequence). CDR3 protein: CASSYLDTGINEKLFF. The CDR3 nucleotides are TGTGCCAGCAGTTACCTCGATACAGGGATTAATGAAAAACTGTTTTTT.

Only one count was recorded for this clone. The rearrangement uses TRBV4-1 and TRBJ1-4; tentative D call: TRBD1 (5 bases). Per germline, CDR1 MGHRA and CDR2 YSYEKL. V gave up 1 base and J gave up 8 bases, with 8 bases separating them. The CDR3 is made up of 13 amino acids. CDR3: CASSQGGEEKLFF. CDR3 in DNA: TGCGCCAGCAGCCAAGGGGGCGAAGAAAAACTGTTTTTT.

The CDR3 protein is CASSQVLTLDYGYTF. CDR3 nucleotide sequence: TGTGCCAGCAGCCAGGTCTTAACTCTTGACTATGGCTACACCTTC. The chain couples TRBV4-2 to TRBJ1-2, with D unresolved. Trimming left V 3 bases short and J 3 bases short, with 14 bases between. Germline lookup yields CDR1 LGHNA and CDR2 YNFKEQ. The CDR3 length is 15 residues.

The V call is TRBV5-1, the J call TRBJ2-5, with 8 bases aligning to TRBD2. The CDR3 is made up of 17 amino acids. V lost 3 bases and J lost 4; bases outside the gene matches: 14. Germline V gene lookup returns CDR1 SGHRS and CDR2 YFSETQ. DNA of the CDR3: TGCGCCAGCAGCTACCGTAAAGTCGGGGGGGCATCAGAGACCCAGTACTTC. Its protein product is CASSYRKVGGASETQYF.

The CDR3 loop is CASSILTAANNEKLFF. DNA of the CDR3: TGTGCCAGTAGTATATTAACCGCAGCGAATAATGAAAAACTGTTTTTT. The rearrangement links TRBV19 to TRBJ1-4; D uncertain. Between the trimmed V and J ends, which lost 2 bases and 4 bases, there was a span of 14 bases. The CDR3 is 16 amino acids. Germline CDR1 is LNHDA and CDR2 is SQIVND (reference sequence).

Notes on this clone: Additional DNA sequences in this sample encode the identical CDR3. Written as DNA, the CDR3 is TGTGCCAGCAGCGTAGCGGGGAACACTGAAGCTTTCTTT. This codes for CASSVAGNTEAFF. The rearrangement links TRBV9 to TRBJ1-1; D not certain. Trimming cost V 0 bases and J 1 base, with 4 bases left between them. The CDR3 covers 13 residues. Germline V lookup: CDR1 SGDLS, CDR2 YYNGEE.

This clone has just a few counts. The chain employs TRBV4-1 and TRBJ2-3; D may be TRBD1 (6 bases). V was cut by 0 bases and J by 5 bases, with 18 bases left in between. This CDR3 has 17 residues. Per germline, CDR1 MGHRA and CDR2 YSYEKL. As DNA, the CDR3 is TGCGCCAGCAGCCAAGATAGTACACAGGGTCATGGAGATACGCAGTATTTT. Residues: CASSQDSTQGHGDTQYF.

The chain has TRBV30 and TRBJ1-1; D possibly corresponds to TRBD1 (5 bases). The CDR3 has 13 residues. CDR1 is GTSNPN and CDR2 is SVGIG in the germline V gene (reference sequence). Trimming shortened V by 0 bases and J by 11 bases, and 16 bases separated the two germline ends. The CDR3 region is CAWSVRVQGEAFF. The CDR3 nucleotides read TGTGCCTGGAGTGTACGGGTTCAGGGCGAGGCTTTCTTT.

This chain joins TRBV6-5 and TRBJ2-7; TRBD1 aligns across 7 bases. J was trimmed by 2 bases and V by 0 bases; bases with no gene match: 4. This CDR3 contains 15 residues. CDR1 is MNHEY and CDR2 is SVGAGI in the germline V gene. The CDR3 nucleotides are TGTGCCAGCAGTTACTCGCCGGGACAGACCTACGAGCAGTACTTC. This translates into CASSYSPGQTYEQYF.

V gene TRBV2 combines with J gene TRBJ2-3, with 7 bases lining up with TRBD2. The V segment lost 3 bases and the J segment 6 bases; nucleotides outside the gene matches: 9. Germline CDR1 reads SNHLY; CDR2 reads FYNNEI. The CDR3 loop spans 15 amino acids. The CDR3 bases are TGTGCCAGCAGTGAGGAGGCGGGGGAGGCGGATACGCAGTATTTT. It codes for CASSEEAGEADTQYF.

The rearrangement joins TRBV3-1 (or the pseudogene TRBV3-2) to TRBJ1-3; D perhaps matches TRBD1 (6 bases). This CDR3 is 13 amino acids long. Germline V gives CDR1 LGHDT, CDR2 YNNKEL (reference sequence). The V and J ends lost 4 bases and 7 bases respectively, with 11 bases between them. In DNA, the CDR3 is TGTGCCAGCAGCCTAGACAGGTGGAACACCATATATTTT. The encoded protein is CASSLDRWNTIYF.

The rearrangement joins TRBV30 to TRBJ2-5; 7 bases fit TRBD1. The germline V gene encodes CDR1 GTSNPN and CDR2 SVGIG (reference sequence). Trimming at V came to 2 bases and at J to 5 bases, leaving 8 bases not matched to a gene. CDR3 length: 14 residues. The CDR3 reads CAWSHSTGMETQYF. As DNA, the CDR3 is TGTGCCTGGAGTCACTCGACAGGGATGGAGACCCAGTACTTC.

The chain combines TRBV6-2 or TRBV6-3 with TRBJ2-3; TRBD2 aligns across 10 bases. V was clipped by 4 bases and J by 6 bases; unmatched bases: 4. There are 14 residues in the CDR3. CDR1 is MNHEY, CDR2 SVGEGT, per germline. The CDR3 region is CASSFSGGTDTQYF. The CDR3 DNA sequence: TGTGCCAGCAGTTTTAGCGGGGGGACGGATACGCAGTATTTT.

This sequence joins TRBV5-1 and TRBJ1-3, with 10 bases fitting TRBD1. Trimming removed 4 bases from V and 2 bases from J; junction bases left unmatched: 3. Germline assignment: CDR1 SGHRS and CDR2 YFSETQ. The CDR3 spans 15 residues. DNA of the CDR3: TGCGCCAGCAGCATGGACAGGGGGGCTGGAAACACCATATATTTT. It translates to CASSMDRGAGNTIYF.

J is TRBJ2-7 and V is TRBV21-1; no check of the table's D call, TRBD2, against the DNA was made. TRBV21-1 is shown as a pseudogene. The CDR3 has 15 residues. The CDR3 DNA reads as TGTGCCAGCAGCAAAGCCCGGTGGAGCTCCTACGAGCAGTACTTC. This encodes CASSKARWSSYEQYF.

The gene calls are TRBV5-6 and TRBJ2-2; D call uncertain. The CDR3 covers 12 residues. Trimming removed 4 bases at V and 4 bases at J, with 5 bases between. Germline V gene data show CDR1 as SGHDT and CDR2 as YYEEEE. For the CDR3, the DNA is TGTGCCAGCAGCCTACTCACCGGGGAGCTGTTTTTT. As protein: CASSLLTGELFF.

The CDR3 nucleotides read TGTGCCAGTAGTGTGGGGGACATTTACGAGCAGTACTTC. This sequence encodes CASSVGDIYEQYF. The chain employs TRBV19 and TRBJ2-7; tentatively, D is TRBD1 (6 bases). The germline V and J ends were trimmed by 5 bases and 4 bases, with 12 bases remaining between them. The germline CDR1 and CDR2 sequences are LNHDA and SQIVND (reference sequence). The CDR3 has 13 residues.

The chain joins TRBV7-9 to TRBJ1-2, with D maybe TRBD1 (5 bases). V shed 5 bases and J shed 8 bases, with 12 bases lying between them. The germline V gene encodes CDR1 SEHNR and CDR2 FQNEAQ (reference sequence). This CDR3 spans 12 amino acids. The CDR3 DNA reads as TGTGCCAGCAGCCCCAGGGTCGGAGGCTACACCTTC. It encodes CASSPRVGGYTF.

The chain links TRBV5-4 to TRBJ2-3; 7 bases are a match to TRBD1. V gave up 4 bases and J gave up 4 bases; unmatched junction bases: 6. The CDR3 loop spans 14 amino acids. In germline, CDR1 is SGHNT, CDR2 YYREEE (reference sequence). CDR3 nucleotide sequence: TGTGCCAGCAGCGTTGACAGGGAAGCAGATACGCAGTATTTT. Residues: CASSVDREADTQYF.

The chain employs TRBV7-2 and TRBJ1-4; D remains unclear. With 2 bases removed from V and 5 bases from J, the gap between germline ends came to 6 bases. The CDR3 length is 13 residues. CDR1 and CDR2 from the germline V gene are SGHTA and FQGNSA. CDR3 DNA sequence: TGTGCCAGCAGCTTACTTACAAATGAAAAACTGTTTTTT. This sequence encodes CASSLLTNEKLFF. The whole variable domain, remainder taken from reference TRBV7-2 and TRBJ1-4, is GAGVSQSPSNKVTEKGKDVELRCDPISGHTALYWYRQSLGQGLEFLIYFQGNSAPDKSGLPSDRFSAERTGGSVSTLTIQRTQQEDSAVYLCASSLLTNEKLFFGSGTQLSVL.

The V and J genes are TRBV30 and TRBJ1-2; D uncertain. The CDR3 length is 11 residues. Germline CDR1 is GTSNPN and CDR2 is SVGIG (reference sequence). Trimming cost V 2 bases and J 8 bases, with 9 bases left between them. The CDR3 loop reads CAWSSGSGYTF. As DNA, the CDR3 is TGTGCCTGGAGTTCCGGGTCGGGCTACACCTTC.

There are a few counts of this clone. This chain uses TRBV30 with TRBJ1-6; 10 bases fit TRBD1. This CDR3 has 15 amino acids. The V and J ends lost 1 base and 9 bases, in that order; junction bases with no gene match: 6. CDR1 is GTSNPN and CDR2 is SVGIG in the germline V gene (reference sequence). The CDR3 DNA is TGTGCCTGGAGTGCTCCGGGACAGGGGCCTTCACCCCTCCACTTT. Protein product: CAWSAPGQGPSPLHF.

Notes on this clone: Other DNA sequences within the sample encode an identical CDR3. The genes are TRBV9 and TRBJ1-2; no reliable D call. Looked up from germline, CDR1 is SGDLS and CDR2 is YYNGEE. The CDR3 contains 14 residues. With 0 bases removed from V and 0 bases from J, the gap between germline ends came to 6 bases. As DNA, the CDR3 is TGTGCCAGCAGCGTAGAGGGAGCTAACTATGGCTACACCTTC. Its translation: CASSVEGANYGYTF.

This chain links TRBV19 with TRBJ1-2, with D perhaps TRBD1 (5 bases). V shed 1 base and J shed 2 bases, with 11 bases lying between them. This CDR3 is built from 15 residues. Germline CDR1 LNHDA, CDR2 SQIVND (reference sequence). The CDR3 loop reads CASSIVGRVNYGYTF. For the CDR3, the DNA is TGTGCCAGTAGTATAGTTGGCAGGGTGAACTATGGCTACACCTTC. The full variable domain, in which reference TRBV19 and TRBJ1-2 provide the parts outside the CDR3, is DGGITQSPKYLFRKEGQNVTLSCEQNLNHDAMYWYRQDPGQGLRLIYYSQIVNDFQKGDIAEGYSVSREKKESFPLTVTSAQKNPTAFYLCASSIVGRVNYGYTFGSGTRLTVV.

The chain joins TRBV5-1 to TRBJ1-3; maybe TRBD1 (5 bases). The CDR3 loop spans 15 amino acids. Germline V gene lookup returns CDR1 SGHRS and CDR2 YFSETQ. Trimming pared 4 bases from V and 0 bases from J, leaving 11 bases between. As DNA, the CDR3 is TGCGCCAGCAGCGGAGGGACGGGCTCTGGAAACACCATATATTTT. Protein: CASSGGTGSGNTIYF.

For this clone: This CDR3 is also generated by other DNA sequences in the sample. The chain has TRBV13 and TRBJ2-7, with D perhaps TRBD1 (6 bases). The CDR3 runs 15 residues. V lost 0 bases and J 1 base, leaving 10 bases between the germline ends. Germline V lookup: CDR1 PRHDT, CDR2 FYEKMQ (reference sequence). The CDR3 coding sequence is TGTGCCAGCAGCTTAGGACAGGGTGGATCCTACGAGCAGTACTTC. Its translation: CASSLGQGGSYEQYF.

The chain combines TRBV3-1 (or the pseudogene TRBV3-2) with TRBJ2-5; 8 bases are a match to TRBD2. The CDR3 is made up of 18 amino acids. The V segment lost 6 bases and the J segment 5 bases; nucleotides outside the gene matches: 20. Per the germline V gene, CDR1 is LGHDT and CDR2 is YNNKEL (reference sequence). The CDR3 region has the DNA TGTGCCAGCAGTAGGGCCGCCGGAATAGCGGGGTTAGAGGAGACCCAGTACTTC. Amino acids: CASSRAAGIAGLEETQYF.